There are a few counts of the clone carrying this T cell receptor (beta chain). This record belongs to a study of human T cells and chemical hapten exposure. Turning to the study itself: All patients underwent weekly scalp dosing with diphenylcyclopropenone for the full roughly 24-week study. A patient group, mainly female, showed alopecia areata, totalis or universalis.

CDR1 MNHEY and CDR2 SVGEGT come from the germline V gene. The CDR3 has 16 residues. With 5 bases removed from V and 7 bases from J, the gap between germline ends came to 21 bases. Each CDR3 protein is one row after TCRdb ran MiXCR on the RACE reads. The top ten clones hold approximately 2.3% of a sample with about 190,000 distinct CDR3 sequences, approximately 24% of them seen once. Time point noted: patch test 3, about 24 weeks after DPC sensitization. Treatment given: therapeutic diphenylcyclopropenone sensitization with weekly scalp DPC. The sample in question was whole blood, obtained in connection with sensitization to the hapten diphenylcyclopropenone (DPC). J is TRBJ1-5 and V is TRBV6-2 or TRBV6-3; a weak D match, TRBD1 (6 bases). This receptor was obtained from a woman between 35 and 50 years old with alopecia areata. Some clones in this sample may be carry-over from other donors' samples. The CDR3 DNA follows: TGTGCCAGCAGTGGTTCGACAGGTCTAAGGGGGCAGCCCCAGCATTTT. It is translated as CASSGSTGLRGQPQHF.